The 31 T cell receptor beta chains below all came from one sample that was sequenced in a study of blood T cells in healthy people across ages. Together with a sample-barcoded 5' primer, a J-beta primer mix was included in a second PCR lasting about 7 to 11 cycles. TCRdb re-called the 5' RACE reads with MiXCR, one entry per CDR3 protein. Of roughly 1.5 million distinct CDR3 sequences listed, less than 45% are singletons. The specimen was blood. Source of these receptors: a woman between 18 and 29 years old in good health.

The sample holds a few counts of this clonotype. The chain employs TRBV7-9 and TRBJ1-5, with D perhaps TRBD1 (6 bases). V dropped 5 bases and J dropped 4 bases, with 15 bases sitting between them. Germline lookup yields CDR1 SEHNR and CDR2 FQNEAQ (reference sequence). The length of the CDR3 is 15 residues. The CDR3 sequence is CASSAQGGANQPQHF. CDR3 in DNA: TGTGCCAGCAGCGCACAGGGTGGCGCAAATCAGCCCCAGCATTTT. Based on the CDR3 plus reference TRBV7-9 and TRBJ1-5, the full variable domain is DTGVSQNPRHKITKRGQNVTFRCDPISEHNRLYWYRQTLGQGPEFLTYFQNEAQLEKSRLLSDRFSAERPKGSFSTLEIQRTEQGDSAMYLCASSAQGGANQPQHFGDGTRLSIL.

CDR3 in amino acids: CASRFRGGGFLVSYEQYF. Here the CDR3 DNA reads TGCGCCAGCAGATTCCGGGGAGGAGGGTTTCTGGTTTCCTACGAGCAGTACTTC. The rearrangement joins TRBV5-1 to TRBJ2-7; weak D call: TRBD2 (6 bases). The CDR3 loop spans 18 amino acids. CDR1 and CDR2 (germline): SGHRS, YFSETQ. Between the trimmed V and J ends, which lost 5 bases and 1 base, there was a span of 25 bases.

V gene TRBV21-1 combines with J gene TRBJ2-7; the table names TRBD2, a call not compared with the DNA. TRBV21-1 counts as a pseudogene. This CDR3 has 18 amino acids. The CDR3 spells CASSKVSRLADSYNEQYF. DNA for the CDR3: TGTGCCAGCAGCAAAGTTTCTCGGCTAGCGGATTCCTACAATGAGCAGTACTTC.

V gene TRBV3-1 combines with J gene TRBJ2-7; tentatively, D is TRBD1 (5 bases). CDR1 and CDR2 from the germline V gene are LGHDT and YNNKEL (reference sequence). Trimming cost V 5 bases and J 5 bases, with 16 bases left between them. This CDR3 is 14 amino acids long. In DNA, the CDR3 is TGTGCCAGCAGCGTCGACACCTCAGGGCACGAGCAGTACTTC. Protein sequence: CASSVDTSGHEQYF.

This clonotype came up a few times. The J gene is TRBJ2-1, the V gene TRBV5-1; 11 bases fit TRBD2. The CDR3 is made up of 13 amino acids. Germline assignment: CDR1 SGHRS and CDR2 YFSETQ. V lost 2 bases, J lost 8 bases, and 0 bases stayed unmatched. The CDR3 nucleotides read TGCGCCAGCAGCTTTAGCGGGAGGGATGAGCAGTTCTTC. Its protein is CASSFSGRDEQFF. The full variable domain, completed using reference TRBV5-1 and TRBJ2-1, is KAGVTQTPRYLIKTRGQQVTLSCSPISGHRSVSWYQQTPGQGLQFLFEYFSETQRNKGNFPGRFSGRQFSNSRSEMNVSTLELGDSALYLCASSFSGRDEQFFGPGTRLTVL.

This chain's CDR3 is CASRTPGTQYF. The CDR3 bases are TGTGCCAGCAGAACCCCCGGGACCCAGTACTTC. The rearrangement links TRBV2 to TRBJ2-7; D not resolved. The J call is in doubt because the DNA end fits TRBJ2-5 better. This CDR3 has 11 amino acids. Germline V CDR1 and CDR2: SNHLY, FYNNEI.

The table lists this clonotype with a few counts. This chain uses TRBV7-9 with TRBJ2-7; D possibly corresponds to TRBD1 (6 bases). Germline V gives CDR1 SEHNR, CDR2 FQNEAQ (reference sequence). The CDR3 has 15 residues. The V end lost 1 base, the J end lost 6 bases, and 16 bases lay between the germline ends. The CDR3 DNA follows: TGTGCCAGCAGCTTAGTTTCGGCAGGGGCTAGCGAGCAGTACTTC. It codes for CASSLVSAGASEQYF.

The V gene is TRBV6-5, the J gene TRBJ2-1; TRBD2 might be the D (6 bases). The CDR3 has 15 residues. Germline V gene data show CDR1 as MNHEY and CDR2 as SVGAGI. Deletions cut 8 bases from V and 4 bases from J, with 18 bases between. CDR3 amino acids: CASPGRSGRYNEQFF. The CDR3 coding sequence is TGTGCCAGCCCTGGGCGGAGCGGGCGATACAATGAGCAGTTCTTC.

The chain is built from TRBV7-8 and TRBJ2-2; TRBD2 matches 10 bases. The CDR3 loop spans 17 amino acids. The germline V gene encodes CDR1 SGHVS and CDR2 FQNEAQ. With V trimmed by 4 bases and J by 4 bases, 9 bases remained unmatched. In DNA form, the CDR3 reads TGTGCCAGCAGCTCTGGCCCCTCTAGCGGGGGCACCGGGGAGCTGTTTTTT. Translation: CASSSGPSSGGTGELFF.

This clonotype showed up just a few times. The V call is TRBV30, the J call TRBJ1-2; 11 nucleotides match TRBD1. The CDR3 runs 15 residues. CDR1 GTSNPN and CDR2 SVGIG come from the germline V gene (reference sequence). Trimming cost V 4 bases and J 6 bases; bases outside gene matches: 10. The DNA of the CDR3 is TGTGCCTGGAAACCTACAGGACAGGGGGCAAATGGCTACACCTTC. Its protein product is CAWKPTGQGANGYTF.

On this clonotype itself: One end of the junction fails to match germline, which may point to a read error. The chain is built from TRBV29-1 and TRBJ1-2, with 8 bases matching TRBD1. Germline V gene lookup returns CDR1 SQVTM and CDR2 ANQGSEA. The CDR3 is 11 residues long. The CDR3 DNA follows: TGCAGCGTTGTCAGGGGGCATGGCTACACTTTC. It is translated as CSVVRGHGYTF. Drawing the rest from reference TRBV29-1 and TRBJ1-2, the complete variable domain is SAVISQKPSRDICQRGTSLTIQCQVDSQVTMMFWYRQQPGQSLTLIATANQGSEATYESGFVIDKFPISRPNLTFSTLTVSNMSPEDSSIYLCSVVRGHGYTFGSGTRLTVV.

The chain's CDR3 is CASFRGNQFNYGYTF. DNA for the CDR3: TGTGCCAGCTTCAGGGGGAACCAATTTAACTATGGCTACACCTTC. V usage is TRBV5-6 and J usage is TRBJ1-2; 7 bases match TRBD1. Trimming at V came to 7 bases and at J to 1 base, leaving 10 bases not matched to a gene. The germline V gene encodes CDR1 SGHDT and CDR2 YYEEEE. The CDR3 is 15 amino acids.

This clonotype came up a few times. The rearrangement joins TRBV29-1 to TRBJ1-1, with D possibly being TRBD1 (6 bases). In germline, CDR1 is SQVTM, CDR2 ANQGSEA. Trimming shortened V by 7 bases and J by 0 bases, and 12 bases separated the two germline ends. The length of the CDR3 is 13 residues. DNA of the CDR3: TGCAGCGCAGATGGACAGATGAACACTGAAGCTTTCTTT. It yields the protein CSADGQMNTEAFF.

V is TRBV6-2 or TRBV6-3 and J is TRBJ1-2, with D possibly TRBD1 on 5 matching bases. This CDR3 spans 17 amino acids. Germline V gene sequence: CDR1 MNHEY, CDR2 SVGEGT. The ends were cut back, 2 bases at V and 7 bases at J, with 23 bases in the middle. The CDR3 here is CASSYKVGARASSGYTF. CDR3 nucleotides: TGTGCCAGCAGTTACAAGGTTGGGGCTCGAGCGTCAAGTGGCTACACCTTC.

V and J are TRBV7-2 and TRBJ1-5, with 8 bases that match TRBD1. CDR3 length equals 19 residues. Germline values: CDR1 SGHTA, CDR2 FQGNSA. Germline trimming cut 5 bases from V and 4 bases from J; bases unmatched to any gene: 19. CDR3: CASSPGQGRFSGRNQPQHF. The CDR3 nucleotides read TGTGCCAGCAGCCCCGGACAGGGTCGTTTTTCCGGGAGGAATCAGCCCCAGCATTTT.

The genes are TRBV5-1 and TRBJ2-1, with D tentatively TRBD2 (6 bases). V gave up 5 bases and J gave up 0 bases, with 9 bases separating them. Germline values: CDR1 SGHRS, CDR2 YFSETQ. The CDR3 loop spans 14 amino acids. CDR3 in amino acids: CASRVAVSYNEQFF. CDR3 bases: TGCGCCAGCAGGGTAGCGGTCTCCTACAATGAGCAGTTCTTC.

The chain employs TRBV5-1 and TRBJ1-2, with a weak D call TRBD1 (5 bases). Trimming removed 0 bases from V and 6 bases from J, with 12 bases in between. Germline assignment: CDR1 SGHRS and CDR2 YFSETQ. There are 14 residues in the CDR3. The CDR3 is CASSLELGGHGYTF. The CDR3 coding sequence is TGCGCCAGCAGCTTGGAGTTGGGGGGACATGGCTACACCTTC. Supplemented by reference TRBV5-1 and TRBJ1-2, the full variable domain reads KAGVTQTPRYLIKTRGQQVTLSCSPISGHRSVSWYQQTPGQGLQFLFEYFSETQRNKGNFPGRFSGRQFSNSRSEMNVSTLELGDSALYLCASSLELGGHGYTFGSGTRLTVV.

The chain has TRBV18 and TRBJ2-3; perhaps TRBD1 as D (6 bases). V was shortened by 4 bases and J by 0 bases, with 14 bases between the two germline ends. The CDR3 is 16 amino acids. Germline assignment: CDR1 KGHSH and CDR2 LQKENI. CDR3 in amino acids: CASSLGQSASTDTQYF. The CDR3 DNA follows: TGTGCCAGCTCACTCGGACAGAGTGCTAGCACAGATACGCAGTATTTT.

The chain employs TRBV3-1 and TRBJ2-1, with D possibly matching TRBD2 (5 bases). V lost 3 bases to trimming and J lost 3 bases, with 9 bases between them. The germline V gene has CDR1 LGHDT and CDR2 YNNKEL (reference sequence). The CDR3 has 14 amino acids. The CDR3 nucleotides are TGTGCCAGCAGCCATCTGGCGGGCTACAATGAGCAGTTCTTC. It specifies CASSHLAGYNEQFF.

This clonotype was counted between two and nine times. The chain employs TRBV4-1 and TRBJ2-7, with D perhaps given as TRBD1 or TRBD2 (5 bases each). Germline V gives CDR1 MGHRA, CDR2 YSYEKL. This CDR3 region has 12 residues. V dropped 0 bases and J dropped 9 bases, with 9 bases sitting between them. In DNA form, the CDR3 reads TGCGCCAGCAGCCAAGAAGTGGGGGTGCAGTACTTC. Translated, it gives CASSQEVGVQYF.

The V gene is TRBV7-2, the J gene TRBJ2-1; 9 nucleotides match TRBD1. V shed 5 bases, J shed 6 bases, and the junction held 8 bases outside the gene matches. The CDR3 sequence is 15 residues long. Germline CDR1 is SGHTA and CDR2 is FQGNSA. The CDR3 loop is CASSTGQGLLNEQFF. For the CDR3, the DNA is TGTGCCAGCAGCACCGGACAGGGGCTTCTCAATGAGCAGTTCTTC.

The V and J genes are TRBV5-1 and TRBJ1-4, with no clear D. The V gene lost 0 bases and the J gene lost 7 bases, with 13 bases spanning the gap. The germline gives CDR1 SGHRS, CDR2 YFSETQ. The CDR3 is 15 amino acids. CDR3 nucleotides: TGCGCCAGCAGCTTGGACGGACCCCCGAGTGAAAAACTGTTTTTT. It is translated as CASSLDGPPSEKLFF.

The V and J genes are TRBV12-3 or TRBV12-4 and TRBJ2-5, with D unclear. The CDR3 is 14 amino acids. V gave up 1 base and J gave up 2 bases, with 8 bases separating them. The CDR3 spells CASSLERIQETQYF. CDR3 nucleotides: TGTGCCAGCAGTTTAGAGCGTATACAAGAGACCCAGTACTTC.

The chain is built from TRBV12-3 or TRBV12-4 and TRBJ2-5; no firm D call. V was clipped by 1 base and J by 11 bases, with 8 bases between them. The CDR3 is made up of 11 amino acids. The CDR3 sequence: CASSLDVGQYF. CDR3 DNA sequence: TGTGCCAGCAGTTTAGATGTAGGGCAGTACTTC.

The chain carries TRBV20-1 and TRBJ1-1; D gene ambiguous. Trimming pared 2 bases from V and 11 bases from J, leaving 12 bases between. The CDR3 is made up of 11 amino acids. Germline CDR1 reads DFQATT; CDR2 reads SNEGSKA (reference sequence). CDR3 residues: CSARSPRRAFF. In DNA form, the CDR3 reads TGCAGTGCTAGATCTCCCCGGCGGGCTTTCTTT.

The chain combines TRBV6-2 or TRBV6-3 with TRBJ1-2; D not resolved. Germline lookup yields CDR1 MNHEY and CDR2 SVGEGT. V was trimmed by 4 bases and J by 8 bases, leaving 11 bases between them. The CDR3 length is 12 residues. The CDR3, as DNA: TGTGCCAGCAGTTTTGGAGCTCGAGGCTACACCTTC. Protein: CASSFGARGYTF.

This clonotype occurred a few times. V gene TRBV5-1 combines with J gene TRBJ1-1; D not certain. This CDR3 comprises 13 residues. Germline V gene lookup returns CDR1 SGHRS and CDR2 YFSETQ. V was clipped by 6 bases and J by 1 base, with 10 bases between them. The CDR3 reads CASIAPENTEAFF. CDR3 nucleotides: TGCGCCAGCATCGCACCGGAGAACACTGAAGCTTTCTTT.

This clonotype turned up a few times. The genes are TRBV15 and TRBJ2-7; no reliable D call. V gave up 0 bases and J gave up 0 bases, with 9 bases separating them. Germline CDR1 LNHNV, CDR2 YYDKDF (reference sequence). This CDR3 is 15 amino acids long. The CDR3 DNA reads TGTGCCACCAGCAGAGATCGGCCGACCTCCTACGAGCAGTACTTC. It codes for CATSRDRPTSYEQYF.

The gene calls are TRBV5-1 and TRBJ2-2; D is possibly TRBD2 (5 bases). CDR3 length: 15 residues. The germline V and J ends were trimmed by 4 bases and 6 bases, with 16 bases remaining between them. Germline V CDR1 and CDR2: SGHRS, YFSETQ. DNA for the CDR3: TGCGCCAGCAGCCCCTCCGGGAACATGGCCGGGGAGCTGTTTTTT. This sequence encodes CASSPSGNMAGELFF.

The V gene is TRBV20-1, the J gene TRBJ1-1, with TRBD1 matching 9 bases. This CDR3 contains 13 residues. CDR1 is DFQATT, CDR2 SNEGSKA, per germline (reference sequence). Trimming cost V 6 bases and J 6 bases; bases outside gene matches: 8. The CDR3 here is CSAKATGGPEAFF. As DNA, the CDR3 is TGCAGTGCGAAAGCAACAGGGGGCCCTGAAGCTTTCTTT.

The chain has TRBV2 and TRBJ2-5, with TRBD1 as a possible D gene (6 bases). Trimming removed 10 bases from V and 13 bases from J, with 22 bases in between. The CDR3 totals 12 residues. Germline V gene lookup returns CDR1 SNHLY and CDR2 FYNNEI. The CDR3 spells CAIRDTSYERYF. The CDR3 DNA reads TGTGCCATCCGGGACACTTCCTACGAGCGGTACTTC.